A selection of T cell receptor beta chains follows, all from one sample in a study of OX40 agonist ivuxolimab in advanced cancers. Libraries were prepared by immunoSEQ multiplex PCR; TCRdb keeps only in-frame clonotypes and omits some of them. Among 45,000 to 65,000 clones listed, 84% were seen once. The sequenced sample was CD4+ or CD8+ T cells sorted from blood, obtained in a trial of the OX40 agonist ivuxolimab. The receptors were sampled from an adult with an advanced solid tumor such as melanoma, head and neck, liver or kidney cancer. The CDR3 runs from the conserved cysteine through the conserved F or W. D genes are given only for firm matches. Rows may omit the clone size; those that give it use once, few, many or a size class.

j_call d_call clone_size v_call cdr3_aa cdr3_nt
TRBJ2-1 . . TRBV21-1 CASSTPTRGRPYNEQFF TGTGCCAGCAGCACGCCGACCAGGGGGCGCCCCTACAATGAGCAGTTCTTC
TRBJ2-7 . . TRBV6-5 CASSNSRTASYEQYF TGTGCCAGCAGCAATTCCCGGACAGCTTCCTACGAGCAGTACTTC
TRBJ1-2 TRBD1 . TRBV5-1 CASSLDGQETYGYTF TGCGCCAGCAGCTTGGACGGACAGGAAACCTATGGCTACACCTTC
TRBJ2-5 . . TRBV27 CASPPPYQETQYF TGTGCCAGCCCCCCCCCGTACCAAGAGACCCAGTACTTC
TRBJ1-1 TRBD1 . TRBV18 CASSPRGLGDATEAFF TGTGCCAGCTCACCCAGGGGGCTGGGGGATGCGACTGAAGCTTTCTTT
TRBJ2-6 . . TRBV2 CASSRGANVLTF TGTGCCAGCAGCCGTGGCGCCAACGTCCTGACTTTC
TRBJ2-2 . . TRBV6-6 CASSYGQQNTGELFF TGTGCCAGCAGTTACGGACAGCAGAACACCGGGGAGCTGTTTTTT
TRBJ1-1 . . TRBV5-1 CASSSGQTNTEAFF TGCGCCAGCAGCTCCGGACAGACGAACACTGAAGCTTTCTTT
TRBJ2-7 . . TRBV2 CASRLYYEQYF TGTGCCAGCAGACTATACTACGAGCAGTACTTC
TRBJ2-7 TRBD2 . TRBV2 CACHPRSGTLNEQYF TGTGCCTGCCACCCTCGGAGCGGGACTCTAAACGAGCAGTACTTC
TRBJ2-7 . . TRBV6-1 CASSEYGGPTYEQYF TGTGCCAGCAGTGAATACGGGGGGCCCACCTACGAGCAGTACTTC
TRBJ2-6 . . TRBV18 CASSPSGARTGANVLTF TGTGCCAGCTCACCGTCCGGGGCCCGTACTGGGGCCAACGTCCTGACTTTC
TRBJ2-3 TRBD1 . TRBV6-1 CASSGTGGRVDTQYF TGTGCCAGCAGTGGGACAGGGGGGCGCGTGGATACGCAGTATTTT
TRBJ2-1 TRBD2 . TRBV27 CASSPRLAGGGQFF TGTGCCAGCAGTCCCCGACTAGCGGGAGGGGGGCAGTTCTTC
TRBJ1-5 TRBD1 . TRBV19 CASSGQADNQPQHF TGTGCCAGTAGCGGACAGGCCGACAATCAGCCCCAGCATTTT
TRBJ2-2 . . TRBV2 CASIGDHELFF TGTGCCAGCATCGGGGACCACGAGCTGTTTTTT
TRBJ2-3 TRBD2 . TRBV12-5 CATSGSGTDTQYF TGTGCTACTAGCGGGAGCGGCACAGATACGCAGTATTTT
TRBJ1-5 TRBD1 . TRBV7-2 CASSSAGTGGRGPQHF TGTGCCAGCAGCTCCGCCGGGACAGGCGGCCGGGGGCCCCAGCATTTT
TRBJ2-1 TRBD1 . TRBV6-1 CASSSDRAGEQFF TGTGCCAGCAGCTCGGACAGGGCGGGTGAGCAGTTCTTC
TRBJ1-2 . . TRBV2 CASSGNKGLRGYTF TGTGCCAGCAGTGGTAATAAGGGGCTTCGTGGCTACACCTTC
TRBJ2-7 . . TRBV7-8 CASSLVTSREQYF TGTGCCAGCAGCTTAGTCACTAGCCGCGAGCAGTACTTC
TRBJ2-5 TRBD1 . TRBV4-2 CASSQRAGGEGETQYF TGTGCCAGCAGCCAAAGGGCAGGGGGCGAGGGAGAGACCCAGTACTTC
TRBJ2-5 . . TRBV10-3 CAISPGTSQETQYF TGTGCCATCAGCCCCGGGACCTCGCAAGAGACCCAGTACTTC
TRBJ1-3 . . TRBV14 CASSPKIGARNTIYF TGTGCCAGCAGCCCGAAAATTGGGGCGCGAAACACCATATATTTT
TRBJ1-1 . once TRBV10-3 CAIRSPGGGTEAFF TGTGCCATCAGATCGCCCGGGGGCGGGACTGAAGCTTTCTTT
TRBJ2-5 . . TRBV6-5 CASSTRTAKQETQYF TGTGCCAGCAGTACCCGGACAGCCAAACAAGAGACCCAGTACTTC
TRBJ2-5 . . TRBV6-5 CASSDLGTGQETQYF TGTGCCAGCAGTGACTTAGGGACTGGCCAAGAGACCCAGTACTTC
TRBJ2-7 . . TRBV19 CASSKIVAFYEQYF TGTGCCAGTAGTAAAATTGTCGCTTTTTACGAGCAGTACTTC
TRBJ2-7 TRBD1 . TRBV28 CASSGLRQGDYEQYF TGTGCCAGCAGTGGGTTGAGACAGGGAGACTACGAGCAGTACTTC
TRBJ2-1 TRBD2 once TRBV4-1 CASRAQRGYNEQFF TGCGCCAGCAGGGCCCAGCGGGGCTACAATGAGCAGTTCTTC
TRBJ1-5 . once TRBV18 CASSPGEGVRNQPQHF TGTGCCAGCTCACCAGGGGAGGGTGTTCGCAATCAGCCCCAGCATTTT
TRBJ1-5 TRBD1 . TRBV7-9 CASSEGGQVNQPQHF TGTGCCAGCAGCGAGGGGGGACAGGTCAATCAGCCCCAGCATTTT
TRBJ2-7 . . TRBV5-5 CASSRDVGAYEQYF TGTGCCAGCAGCCGGGACGTCGGGGCCTACGAGCAGTACTTC
TRBJ2-1 TRBD2 . TRBV6-5 CASTSTSGKNEQFF TGTGCCAGCACCTCGACTAGCGGGAAGAATGAGCAGTTCTTC
TRBJ2-3 . . TRBV28 CASSPHGISTDTQYF TGTGCCAGCAGTCCGCATGGGATTAGCACAGATACGCAGTATTTT
TRBJ2-1 . . TRBV5-1 CASSDEGSSYNEQFF TGCGCCAGCAGCGATGAAGGGAGCTCCTACAATGAGCAGTTCTTC
TRBJ2-2 . . TRBV5-4 CASSLGMGLTGELFF TGTGCCAGCAGCTTGGGTATGGGACTCACCGGGGAGCTGTTTTTT
TRBJ2-7 TRBD2 few TRBV10-3 CAIRGLAGGAYEQYF TGTGCCATCAGGGGTCTAGCGGGAGGGGCCTACGAGCAGTACTTC
TRBJ1-2 . . TRBV28 CASSSPSGTTIYGYTF TGTGCCAGCAGTTCTCCATCCGGGACAACTATCTATGGCTACACCTTC
TRBJ2-7 . . TRBV6-6 CAAGEQYF TGTGCCGCGGGCGAGCAGTACTTC
TRBJ1-3 . . TRBV7-2 CASSLPSGNTIYF TGTGCCAGCAGCTTACCCTCTGGAAACACCATATATTTT